The clone carrying this T cell receptor beta chain was observed at least ten times. Its target is not known. Starting from genomic DNA, TCR beta CDR3 was amplified through two-round multiplex PCR. Specific primers for each TRBV and TRBJ gene were what first-round PCR used. TCRdb re-derived calls from the multiplex PCR reads in MiXCR, one entry per CDR3 protein. There are fewer than 25,000 distinct CDR3 sequences in the sample; approximately 25% occur only once, and roughly 23% lies in the top ten. CDR3 length: 15 residues. Germline V gene data show CDR1 as SGHTA and CDR2 as FQGNSA. V was clipped by 4 bases and J by 4 bases, with 14 bases between them. The data belong to a study of prognosis after radiotherapy for stage I lung cancer. Study at large: The enrollment of patients with stage I non-small cell lung cancer occurred between early 2018 and January 2019. About five patients had oligometastatic NSCLC after their primary tumor was surgically resected, and about 15 patients had newly diagnosed primary stage I lung tumors. Study-level points and caveats: Reports indicated that TRBV and TRBJ gene usage differed between patients with and without metastases, including differences in several V and a couple of J genes after SBRT.

This specimen consisted of PBMCs, obtained before or after stereotactic body radiation therapy (not recorded which). The rearrangement uses TRBV7-2 and TRBJ1-5, with a possible D match to TRBD1 (6 bases). The receptor comes from a donor aged 50 or older with non-small cell lung cancer. The DNA of the CDR3 is TGTGCCAGCAGCTCGGGACACCGGATAAATCAGCCCCAGCATTTT. Amino acids: CASSSGHRINQPQHF.